These 12 T cell receptor beta chains were all obtained from the same sample, sequenced in a study of blood T cell repertoires in COVID-19. Produced via immunoSEQ multiplex PCR; TCRdb's table is partial and in-frame only. The repertoire has about 120,000 clones, 75% to 80% of them found once; the top ten carry 7.9%. The sample taken for sequencing was peripheral blood. The receptors originated from a human donor in a cohort sampled during active COVID-19.

This sequence joins TRBV27 and TRBJ2-3; 8 bases match TRBD2. The CDR3 is made up of 16 amino acids. CDR1 MNHEY and CDR2 SMNVEV come from the germline V gene (reference sequence). V shed 5 bases and J 5 bases; nucleotides not matched to a gene: 12. CDR3: CASSVDVGGGGDTQYF. The CDR3 region has the DNA TGTGCCAGCAGTGTAGATGTCGGGGGGGGAGGAGATACGCAGTATTTT.

This clone has only a few counts. The rearrangement joins TRBV12-3 or TRBV12-4 to TRBJ1-1, with D possibly being TRBD1 (5 bases). V lost 6 bases to trimming and J lost 8 bases, with 13 bases between them. This CDR3 is built from 12 residues. Written as DNA, the CDR3 is TGTGCCAGCAGCAAAGACAGCCTGGAAGCTTTCTTT. This translates into CASSKDSLEAFF.

The V and J genes are TRBV6-1 and TRBJ2-7; D gene unclear. The CDR3 is made up of 14 amino acids. V was pared by 1 base and J by 2 bases, with 9 bases between. From germline, CDR1 is MNHNS and CDR2 SASEGT. CDR3 sequence reads: CASSEGGRAYEQYF. CDR3 nucleotides: TGTGCCAGCAGTGAAGGAGGAAGAGCCTACGAGCAGTACTTC.

The V gene is TRBV4-2, the J gene TRBJ2-7; D unresolved. Germline CDR1 LGHNA, CDR2 YNFKEQ. Trimming took 1 base from V and 1 from J, leaving 14 bases between them. The length of the CDR3 is 16 residues. CDR3 DNA: TGTGCCAGCAGCCAAGTTTTGGCAGGCAATTCCTACGAGCAGTACTTC. Encoded protein: CASSQVLAGNSYEQYF.

The V call is TRBV7-8, the J call TRBJ2-7, with TRBD2 matching over 8 bases. V shed 3 bases and J 0 bases; nucleotides not matched to a gene: 7. CDR1 SGHVS and CDR2 FQNEAQ come from the germline V gene. The CDR3 totals 16 residues. CDR3 sequence reads: CASSFGIAGISYEQYF. CDR3 coding DNA: TGTGCCAGCAGCTTTGGGATAGCGGGAATCTCCTACGAGCAGTACTTC.

The chain combines TRBV11-2 with TRBJ2-2, with no clear D. CDR3 size: 16 residues. The V gene's germline CDR1 is SGHAT and CDR2 FQNNGV. Trimming took off 0 bases at V and 8 bases at J, with 16 bases between the two ends. Here the CDR3 reads CASSLEAALTAGELFF. CDR3 in DNA: TGTGCCAGCAGCTTAGAGGCGGCACTCACGGCAGGGGAGCTGTTTTTT. Drawing the rest from reference TRBV11-2 and TRBJ2-2, the complete variable domain is EAGVAQSPRYKIIEKRQSVAFWCNPISGHATLYWYQQILGQGPKLLIQFQNNGVVDDSQLPKDRFSAERLKGVDSTLKIQPAKLEDSAVYLCASSLEAALTAGELFFGEGSRLTVL.

Remarks on this clone: A far larger clone is one base from this, pointing to a likely read error. CDR3 bases: TGTGCCAGCAGTCAACAGGGGTCCTACGAGCAGTACTTC. Residues: CASSQQGSYEQYF. The chain links TRBV5-5 to TRBJ2-7; 7 bases line up with TRBD1. Germline trimming cut 5 bases from V and 1 base from J; bases unmatched to any gene: 3. The germline V gene encodes CDR1 SGHKS and CDR2 YYEKEE (reference sequence). The CDR3 loop spans 13 amino acids.

The genes are TRBV2 and TRBJ1-3; tentatively, D is TRBD1 (6 bases). This CDR3 has 13 amino acids. V shed 6 bases and J shed 4 bases, with 10 bases lying between them. Germline CDR1 and CDR2: SNHLY and FYNNEI. CDR3 nucleotide sequence: TGTGCCAGCAGGTACAGGGACGGAAACACCATATATTTT. Translating gives CASRYRDGNTIYF. The variable domain in full, with the rest retrieved from reference TRBV2 and TRBJ1-3, is EPEVTQTPSHQVTQMGQEVILRCVPISNHLYFYWYRQILGQKVEFLVSFYNNEISEKSEIFDDQFSVERPDGSNFTLKIRSTKLEDSAMYFCASRYRDGNTIYFGEGSWLTVV.

The gene calls are TRBV9 and TRBJ1-4; 8 nucleotides match TRBD1. The CDR3 extends over 15 amino acids. Germline V lookup: CDR1 SGDLS, CDR2 YYNGEE. Trimming cost V 0 bases and J 3 bases; bases outside gene matches: 1. The CDR3 is CASSVGGQANEKLFF. The DNA for the CDR3 is TGTGCCAGCAGCGTAGGGGGACAGGCTAATGAAAAACTGTTTTTT.

V gene TRBV5-1 combines with J gene TRBJ1-2; 9 bases line up with TRBD1. CDR3 length: 14 residues. The germline V gene encodes CDR1 SGHRS and CDR2 YFSETQ. V trimming: 2 bases; J trimming: 3 bases; junction bases outside the gene matches: 2. The CDR3 protein is CASSLQGADYGYTF. The CDR3 DNA follows: TGCGCCAGCAGCTTACAGGGGGCTGACTATGGCTACACCTTC.

This clone came up a few times. The rearrangement links TRBV7-9 to TRBJ2-2; D unresolved. Per germline, CDR1 SEHNR and CDR2 FQNEAQ (reference sequence). Trimming shortened V by 1 base and J by 6 bases, and 9 bases separated the two germline ends. The CDR3 spans 14 residues. CDR3 amino acids: CASSLVLWSGELFF. The CDR3 coding sequence is TGTGCCAGCAGCTTAGTACTTTGGTCCGGGGAGCTGTTTTTT.

J is TRBJ2-3 and V is TRBV5-1, with 10 bases fitting TRBD2. The V segment lost 2 bases and the J segment 6 bases; nucleotides outside the gene matches: 3. CDR1 is SGHRS and CDR2 is YFSETQ in the germline V gene. The CDR3 loop spans 14 amino acids. CDR3 amino acids: CASSFSGGRDTQYF. The CDR3 bases are TGCGCCAGCAGCTTTAGCGGGGGGAGGGATACGCAGTATTTT.